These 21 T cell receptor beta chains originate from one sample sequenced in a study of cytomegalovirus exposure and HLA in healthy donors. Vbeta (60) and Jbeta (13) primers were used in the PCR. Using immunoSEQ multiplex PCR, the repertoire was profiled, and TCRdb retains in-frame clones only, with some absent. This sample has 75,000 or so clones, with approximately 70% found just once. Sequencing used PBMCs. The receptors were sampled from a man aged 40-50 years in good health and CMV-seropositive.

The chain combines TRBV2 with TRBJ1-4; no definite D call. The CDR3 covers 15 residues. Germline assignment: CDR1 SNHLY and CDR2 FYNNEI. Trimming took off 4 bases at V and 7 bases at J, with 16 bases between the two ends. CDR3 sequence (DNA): TGTGCCAGCAGTGGGGATTCCAGAGGGAGTGAAAAACTGTTTTTT. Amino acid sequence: CASSGDSRGSEKLFF.

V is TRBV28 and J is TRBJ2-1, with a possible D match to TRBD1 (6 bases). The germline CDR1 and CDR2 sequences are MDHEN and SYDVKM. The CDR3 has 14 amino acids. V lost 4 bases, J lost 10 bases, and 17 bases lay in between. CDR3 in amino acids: CASSSGTRRNEQFF. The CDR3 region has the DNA TGTGCCAGCAGTTCCGGGACACGAAGAAACGAGCAGTTCTTC.

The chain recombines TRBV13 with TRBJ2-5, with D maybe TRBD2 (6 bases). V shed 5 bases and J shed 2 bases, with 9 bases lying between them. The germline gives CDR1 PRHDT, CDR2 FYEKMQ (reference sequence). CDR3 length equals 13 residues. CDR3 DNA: TGTGCCAGCAGCCCTGGGGGGCAAGAGACCCAGTACTTC. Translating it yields CASSPGGQETQYF.

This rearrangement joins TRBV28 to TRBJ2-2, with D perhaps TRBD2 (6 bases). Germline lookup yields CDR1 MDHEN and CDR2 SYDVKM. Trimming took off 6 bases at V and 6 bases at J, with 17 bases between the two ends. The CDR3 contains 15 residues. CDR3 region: CASRGGVPPAGELFF. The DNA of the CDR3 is TGTGCCAGCAGGGGCGGGGTCCCGCCCGCCGGGGAGCTGTTTTTT.

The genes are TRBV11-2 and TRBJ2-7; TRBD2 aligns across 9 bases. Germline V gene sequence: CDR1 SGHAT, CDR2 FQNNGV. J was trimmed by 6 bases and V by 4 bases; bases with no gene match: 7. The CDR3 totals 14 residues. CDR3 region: CASSSQRGVGEQYF. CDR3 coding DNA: TGTGCCAGCAGCTCCCAGCGGGGGGTAGGCGAGCAGTACTTC. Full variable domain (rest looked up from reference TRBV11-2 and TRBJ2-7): EAGVAQSPRYKIIEKRQSVAFWCNPISGHATLYWYQQILGQGPKLLIQFQNNGVVDDSQLPKDRFSAERLKGVDSTLKIQPAKLEDSAVYLCASSSQRGVGEQYFGPGTRLTVT.

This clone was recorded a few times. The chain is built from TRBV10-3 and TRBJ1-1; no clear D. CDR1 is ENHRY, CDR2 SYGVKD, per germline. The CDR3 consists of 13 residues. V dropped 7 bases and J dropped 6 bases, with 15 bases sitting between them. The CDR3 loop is CAIISQRGAEAFF. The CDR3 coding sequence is TGTGCCATCATTTCCCAAAGAGGAGCTGAAGCTTTCTTT.

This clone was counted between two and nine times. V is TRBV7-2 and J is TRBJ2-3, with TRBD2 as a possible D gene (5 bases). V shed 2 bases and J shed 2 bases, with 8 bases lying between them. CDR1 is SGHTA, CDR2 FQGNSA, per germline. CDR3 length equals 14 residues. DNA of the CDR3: TGTGCCAGCAGCTTAAACCGGGACACAGATACGCAGTATTTT. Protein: CASSLNRDTDTQYF.

CDR3 nucleotide sequence: TGTGCCAGCAGTCGGAGCAATCAGCCCCAGCATTTT. The encoded protein is CASSRSNQPQHF. This chain connects TRBV27 to TRBJ1-5; D gene uncertain. The CDR3 loop spans 12 amino acids. Germline CDR1 is MNHEY and CDR2 is SMNVEV (reference sequence). Trimming took off 5 bases at V and 1 base at J, with 3 bases between the two ends.

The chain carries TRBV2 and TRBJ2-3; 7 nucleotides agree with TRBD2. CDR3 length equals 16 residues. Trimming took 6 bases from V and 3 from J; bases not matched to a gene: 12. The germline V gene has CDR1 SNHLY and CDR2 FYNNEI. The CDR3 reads CASSHLRRGNTDTQYF. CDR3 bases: TGTGCCAGCAGCCACTTACGGCGGGGGAATACAGATACGCAGTATTTT.

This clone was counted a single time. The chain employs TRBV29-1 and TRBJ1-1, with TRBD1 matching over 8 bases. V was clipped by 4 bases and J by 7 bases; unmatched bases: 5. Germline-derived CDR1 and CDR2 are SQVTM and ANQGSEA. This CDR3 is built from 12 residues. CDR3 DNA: TGCAGCGTTGCTGGCAGGGGGCTTGAAGCTTTCTTT. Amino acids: CSVAGRGLEAFF.

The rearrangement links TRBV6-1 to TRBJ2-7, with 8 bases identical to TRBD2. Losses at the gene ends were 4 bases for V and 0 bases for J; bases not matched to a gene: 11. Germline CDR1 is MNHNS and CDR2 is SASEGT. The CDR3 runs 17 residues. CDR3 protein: CASSGGRGGGSSYEQYF. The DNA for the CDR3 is TGTGCCAGCAGTGGGGGCCGGGGGGGAGGAAGCTCCTACGAGCAGTACTTC.

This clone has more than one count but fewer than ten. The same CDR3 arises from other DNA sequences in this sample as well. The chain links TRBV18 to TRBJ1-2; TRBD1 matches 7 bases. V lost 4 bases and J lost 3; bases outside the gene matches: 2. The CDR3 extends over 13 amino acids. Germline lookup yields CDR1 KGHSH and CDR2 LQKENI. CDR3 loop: CASSLGTDYGYTF. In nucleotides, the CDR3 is TGTGCCAGCTCACTGGGGACAGACTATGGCTACACCTTC.

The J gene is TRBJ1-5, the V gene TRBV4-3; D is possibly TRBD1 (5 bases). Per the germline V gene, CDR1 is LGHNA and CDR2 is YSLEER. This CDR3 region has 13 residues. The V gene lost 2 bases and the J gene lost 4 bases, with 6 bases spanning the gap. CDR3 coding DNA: TGCGCCAGCAGCCAACAGGGTAATCAGCCCCAGCATTTT. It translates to CASSQQGNQPQHF.

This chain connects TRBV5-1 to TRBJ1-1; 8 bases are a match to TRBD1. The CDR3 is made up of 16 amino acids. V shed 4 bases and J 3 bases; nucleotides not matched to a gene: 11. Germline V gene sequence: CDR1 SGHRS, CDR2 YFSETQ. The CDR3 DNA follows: TGCGCCAGCAGCAAAGGACAGGGTGATTTGCACACTGAAGCTTTCTTT. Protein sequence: CASSKGQGDLHTEAFF. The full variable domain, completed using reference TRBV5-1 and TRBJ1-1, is KAGVTQTPRYLIKTRGQQVTLSCSPISGHRSVSWYQQTPGQGLQFLFEYFSETQRNKGNFPGRFSGRQFSNSRSEMNVSTLELGDSALYLCASSKGQGDLHTEAFFGQGTRLTVV.

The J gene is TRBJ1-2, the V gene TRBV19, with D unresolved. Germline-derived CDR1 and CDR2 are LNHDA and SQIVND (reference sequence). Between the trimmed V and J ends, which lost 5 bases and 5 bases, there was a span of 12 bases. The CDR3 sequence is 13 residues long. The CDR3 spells CASSRREGYGYTF. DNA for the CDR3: TGTGCCAGTAGTCGGAGGGAGGGATATGGCTACACCTTC.

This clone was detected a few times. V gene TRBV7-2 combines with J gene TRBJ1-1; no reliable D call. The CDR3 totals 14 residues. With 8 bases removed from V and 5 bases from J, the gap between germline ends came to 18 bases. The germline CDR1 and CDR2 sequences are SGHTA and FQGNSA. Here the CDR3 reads CASRISGPGTEAFF. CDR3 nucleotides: TGTGCCAGCCGGATCAGCGGTCCGGGGACTGAAGCTTTCTTT.

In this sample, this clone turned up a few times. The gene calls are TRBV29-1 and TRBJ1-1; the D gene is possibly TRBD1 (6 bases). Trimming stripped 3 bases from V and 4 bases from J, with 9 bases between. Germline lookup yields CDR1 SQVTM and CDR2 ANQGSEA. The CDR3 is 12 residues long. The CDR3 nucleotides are TGCAGCGTTGATAGCAGGGGCACTGAAGCTTTCTTT. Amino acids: CSVDSRGTEAFF.

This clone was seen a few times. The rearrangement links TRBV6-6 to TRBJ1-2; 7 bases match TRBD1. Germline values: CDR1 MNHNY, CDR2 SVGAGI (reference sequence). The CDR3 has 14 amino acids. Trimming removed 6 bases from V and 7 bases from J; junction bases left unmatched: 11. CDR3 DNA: TGTGCCAGCAGCTCTCTAGGGACAGATAGTGGCTACACCTTC. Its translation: CASSSLGTDSGYTF.

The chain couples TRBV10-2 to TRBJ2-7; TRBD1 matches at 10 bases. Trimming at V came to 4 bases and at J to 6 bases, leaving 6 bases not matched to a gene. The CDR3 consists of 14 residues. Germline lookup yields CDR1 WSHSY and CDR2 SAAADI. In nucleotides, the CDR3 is TGCGCCAGCAGTGGGACAGGGGGTAGGGTCGAGCAGTACTTC. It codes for CASSGTGGRVEQYF.

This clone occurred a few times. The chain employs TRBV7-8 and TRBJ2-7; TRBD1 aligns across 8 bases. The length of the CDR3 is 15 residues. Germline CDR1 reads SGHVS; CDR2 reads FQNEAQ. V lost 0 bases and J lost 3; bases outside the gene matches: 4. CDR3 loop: CASSLATGVLYEQYF. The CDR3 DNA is TGTGCCAGCAGCTTAGCGACAGGGGTCCTCTACGAGCAGTACTTC.

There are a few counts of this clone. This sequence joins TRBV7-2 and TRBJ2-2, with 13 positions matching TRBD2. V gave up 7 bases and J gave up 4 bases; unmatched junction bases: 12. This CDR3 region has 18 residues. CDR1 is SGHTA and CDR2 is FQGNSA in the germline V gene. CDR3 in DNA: TGTGCCAGCACCACGACTAGCGGGGGGCCCCCGGGCACCGGGGAGCTGTTTTTT. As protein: CASTTTSGGPPGTGELFF.